Here is one T cell receptor beta chain with its context. V lost 2 bases to trimming and J lost 0 bases; unmatched junction nucleotides: 0. This CDR3 is built from 14 residues. CDR1 is MGHRA and CDR2 is YSYEKL in the germline V gene. TCRdb re-called the RT-PCR reads through MiXCR, storing one row per CDR3 protein. The sample contains fewer than 800,000 distinct CDR3 sequences, approximately 15% of which appear only once. The chain joins TRBV4-1 to TRBJ2-7; 8 nucleotides agree with TRBD2. The sample comprised memory CD4+ T cells from blood. This TCR was recovered from a female donor in good health, serving as a healthy control. The CDR3 nucleotides read TGCGCCAGCAGCCAAAGCGGGAGCTCCTACGAGCAGTACTTC. The encoded protein is CASSQSGSSYEQYF.